One sample yielded the 8 T cell receptor beta chains listed below, sequenced in a study of blood T cell repertoires in COVID-19. Clones were sequenced by immunoSEQ multiplex PCR, and TCRdb holds only the in-frame ones, with some missing. Seen here are fewer than 350,000 clones, around 89% observed once, and the top ten hold approximately 1.5%. Sample: PBMCs or T cells enriched from blood (not recorded which). The receptors stem from a woman aged 18 to 35 with acute COVID-19.

The chain recombines TRBV19 with TRBJ1-1; the D is unclear. The V end lost 4 bases, the J end lost 0 bases, and 9 bases lay between the germline ends. Germline V gene data show CDR1 as LNHDA and CDR2 as SQIVND (reference sequence). This CDR3 has 14 residues. The CDR3 DNA reads TGTGCCAGTAGTAAAAACAGAATGAACACTGAAGCTTTCTTT. Its protein is CASSKNRMNTEAFF.

V usage is TRBV4-3 and J usage is TRBJ1-2, with unresolved D. V dropped 3 bases and J dropped 2 bases, with 10 bases sitting between them. The CDR3 extends over 14 amino acids. Germline CDR1 LGHNA, CDR2 YSLEER. The CDR3 loop reads CASSHSTGNYGYTF. CDR3 DNA sequence: TGCGCCAGCAGCCATAGTACGGGGAACTATGGCTACACCTTC.

The rearrangement joins TRBV27 to TRBJ2-7; 8 positions match TRBD1. Looked up from germline, CDR1 is MNHEY and CDR2 is SMNVEV (reference sequence). V gave up 2 bases and J gave up 4 bases; unmatched junction bases: 4. CDR3 size: 14 residues. This CDR3 reads CASSLGQGPYEQYF. The DNA of the CDR3 is TGTGCCAGCAGTTTAGGACAGGGTCCATACGAGCAGTACTTC.

This chain connects TRBV10-1 to TRBJ2-1; TRBD2 matches 8 bases. CDR1 is WNHNN and CDR2 is SYGVQD in the germline V gene (reference sequence). The CDR3 has 19 residues. V was clipped by 0 bases and J by 0 bases; unmatched bases: 10. DNA for the CDR3: TGCGCCAGCAGTGAGTCGGTCCCTTTAGCGGGGAGCTCCTACAATGAGCAGTTCTTC. It encodes CASSESVPLAGSSYNEQFF.

This chain connects TRBV6-2 or TRBV6-3 to TRBJ2-7; D is ambiguous. V was cut by 2 bases and J by 5 bases, with 13 bases left in between. The CDR3 totals 14 residues. CDR1 MNHEY and CDR2 SVGEGT come from the germline V gene. The CDR3 bases are TGTGCCAGCAGTTACCCCGACTGGCGGAACGAGCAGTACTTC. The encoded protein is CASSYPDWRNEQYF.

The chain employs TRBV24-1 and TRBJ2-3; 9 bases align to TRBD2. The ends lost 8 bases at V and 3 bases at J; junction bases unmatched: 2. The CDR3 spans 13 residues. The germline gives CDR1 KGHDR, CDR2 SFDVKD. This CDR3 reads CATMREGTDTQYF. The DNA of the CDR3 is TGTGCCACCATGCGGGAGGGTACAGATACGCAGTATTTT.

The V call is TRBV4-1, the J call TRBJ1-1; TRBD1 aligns across 8 bases. The CDR3 covers 14 residues. Germline loops: CDR1 MGHRA, CDR2 YSYEKL. V lost 3 bases to trimming and J lost 5 bases; unmatched junction nucleotides: 5. The CDR3 region is CASSQTQGETEAFF. In nucleotides, the CDR3 is TGCGCCAGCAGCCAGACACAGGGGGAGACTGAAGCTTTCTTT.

This clone came up once. The chain combines TRBV10-3 with TRBJ2-7; possible D gene TRBD1, 5 bases. CDR1 is ENHRY and CDR2 is SYGVKD in the germline V gene. V lost 5 bases, J lost 1 base, and 9 bases lay in between. The CDR3 is made up of 13 amino acids. The CDR3 protein is CAISPDRSYEQYF. The CDR3 DNA sequence: TGTGCCATCAGTCCCGACAGATCCTACGAGCAGTACTTC.